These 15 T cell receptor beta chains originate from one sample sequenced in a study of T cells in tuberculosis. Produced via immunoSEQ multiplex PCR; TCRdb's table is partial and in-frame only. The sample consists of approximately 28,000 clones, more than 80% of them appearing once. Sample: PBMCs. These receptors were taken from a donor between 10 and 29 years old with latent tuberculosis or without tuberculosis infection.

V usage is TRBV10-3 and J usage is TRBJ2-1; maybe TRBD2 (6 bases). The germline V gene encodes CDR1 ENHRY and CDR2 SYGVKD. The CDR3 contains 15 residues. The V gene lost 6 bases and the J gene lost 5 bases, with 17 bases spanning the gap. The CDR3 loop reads CAIRGRDGSNNEQFF. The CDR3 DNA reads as TGTGCCATCAGAGGGCGGGACGGGTCGAACAATGAGCAGTTCTTC.

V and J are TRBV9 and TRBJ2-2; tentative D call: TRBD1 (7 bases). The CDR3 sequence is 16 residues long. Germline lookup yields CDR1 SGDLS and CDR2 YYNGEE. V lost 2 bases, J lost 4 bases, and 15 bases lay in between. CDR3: CASSVKGARGTGELFF. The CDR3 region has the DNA TGTGCCAGCAGCGTGAAGGGGGCGCGGGGCACCGGGGAGCTGTTTTTT.

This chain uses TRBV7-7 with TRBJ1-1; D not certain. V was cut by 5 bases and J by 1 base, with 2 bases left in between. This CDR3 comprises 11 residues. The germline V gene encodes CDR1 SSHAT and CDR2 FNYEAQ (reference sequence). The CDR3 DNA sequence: TGTGCCAGCAGCCAGAACACTGAAGCTTTCTTT. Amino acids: CASSQNTEAFF.

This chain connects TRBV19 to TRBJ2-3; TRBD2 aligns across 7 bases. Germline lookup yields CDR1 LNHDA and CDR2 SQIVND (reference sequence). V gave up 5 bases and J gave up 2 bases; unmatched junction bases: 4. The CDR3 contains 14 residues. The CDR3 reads CASSWGLSTDTQYF. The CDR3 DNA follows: TGTGCCAGTAGTTGGGGACTATCCACAGATACGCAGTATTTT. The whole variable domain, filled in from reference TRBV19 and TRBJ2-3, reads DGGITQSPKYLFRKEGQNVTLSCEQNLNHDAMYWYRQDPGQGLRLIYYSQIVNDFQKGDIAEGYSVSREKKESFPLTVTSAQKNPTAFYLCASSWGLSTDTQYFGPGTRLTVL.

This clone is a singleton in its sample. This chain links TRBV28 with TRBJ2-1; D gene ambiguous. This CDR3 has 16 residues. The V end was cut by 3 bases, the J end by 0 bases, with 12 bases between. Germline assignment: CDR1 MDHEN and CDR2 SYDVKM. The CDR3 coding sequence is TGTGCCAGCAGTTTCGAGCTTACGAGCTCCTACAATGAGCAGTTCTTC. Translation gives CASSFELTSSYNEQFF.

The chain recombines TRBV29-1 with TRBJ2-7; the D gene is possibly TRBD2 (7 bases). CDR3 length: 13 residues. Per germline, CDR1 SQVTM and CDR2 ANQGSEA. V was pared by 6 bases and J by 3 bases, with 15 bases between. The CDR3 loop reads CSVKGGVNYEQYF. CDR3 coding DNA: TGCAGCGTAAAAGGGGGGGTAAACTACGAGCAGTACTTC.

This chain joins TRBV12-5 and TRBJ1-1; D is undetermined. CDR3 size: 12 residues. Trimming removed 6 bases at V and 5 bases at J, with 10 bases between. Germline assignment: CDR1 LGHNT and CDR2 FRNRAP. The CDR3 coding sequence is TGTGCTAGTGGCCACGGAGGGACTGAAGCTTTCTTT. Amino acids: CASGHGGTEAFF. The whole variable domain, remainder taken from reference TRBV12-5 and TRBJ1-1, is DARVTQTPRHKVTEMGQEVTMRCQPILGHNTVFWYRQTMMQGLELLAYFRNRAPLDDSGMPKDRFSAEMPDATLATLKIQPSEPRDSAVYFCASGHGGTEAFFGQGTRLTVV.

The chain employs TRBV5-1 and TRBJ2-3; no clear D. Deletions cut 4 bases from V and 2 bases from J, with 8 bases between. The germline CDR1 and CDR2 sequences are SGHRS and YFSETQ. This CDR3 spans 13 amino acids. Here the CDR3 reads CASSEDNTDTQYF. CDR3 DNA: TGCGCCAGCAGCGAAGACAACACAGATACGCAGTATTTT.

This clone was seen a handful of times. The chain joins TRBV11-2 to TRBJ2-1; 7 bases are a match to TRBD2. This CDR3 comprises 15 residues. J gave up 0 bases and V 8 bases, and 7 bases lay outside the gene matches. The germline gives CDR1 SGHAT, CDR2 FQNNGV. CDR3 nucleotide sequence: TGTGCCAGCTACCAACGGACTAGCTCCTACAATGAGCAGTTCTTC. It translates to CASYQRTSSYNEQFF.

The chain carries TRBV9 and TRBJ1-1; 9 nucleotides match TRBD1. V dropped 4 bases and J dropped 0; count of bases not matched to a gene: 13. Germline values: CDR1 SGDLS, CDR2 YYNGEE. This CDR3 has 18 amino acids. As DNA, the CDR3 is TGTGCCAGCAGCCACACACAGGGGGCGATTCGGGTGAACACTGAAGCTTTCTTT. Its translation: CASSHTQGAIRVNTEAFF.

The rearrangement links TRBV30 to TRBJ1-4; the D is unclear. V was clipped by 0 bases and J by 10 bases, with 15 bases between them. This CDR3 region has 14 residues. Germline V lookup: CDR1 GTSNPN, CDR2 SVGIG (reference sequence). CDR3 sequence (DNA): TGTGCCTGGAGTGTGGGCGGGTTCGTGGGAAAACTGTTTTTT. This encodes CAWSVGGFVGKLFF. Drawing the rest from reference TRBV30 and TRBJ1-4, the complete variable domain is SQTIHQWPATLVQPVGSPLSLECTVEGTSNPNLYWYRQAAGRGLQLLFYSVGIGQISSEVPQNLSASRPQDRQFILSSKKLLLSDSGFYLCAWSVGGFVGKLFFGSGTQLSVL.

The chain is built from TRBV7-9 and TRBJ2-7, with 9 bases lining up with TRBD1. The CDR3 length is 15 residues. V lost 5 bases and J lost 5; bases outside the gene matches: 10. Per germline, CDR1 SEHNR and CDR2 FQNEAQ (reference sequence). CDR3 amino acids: CASSPPQGAYNEQYF. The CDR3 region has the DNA TGTGCCAGCAGCCCGCCACAGGGGGCATACAACGAGCAGTACTTC. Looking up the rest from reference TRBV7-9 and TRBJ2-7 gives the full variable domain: DTGVSQNPRHKITKRGQNVTFRCDPISEHNRLYWYRQTLGQGPEFLTYFQNEAQLEKSRLLSDRFSAERPKGSFSTLEIQRTEQGDSAMYLCASSPPQGAYNEQYFGPGTRLTVT.

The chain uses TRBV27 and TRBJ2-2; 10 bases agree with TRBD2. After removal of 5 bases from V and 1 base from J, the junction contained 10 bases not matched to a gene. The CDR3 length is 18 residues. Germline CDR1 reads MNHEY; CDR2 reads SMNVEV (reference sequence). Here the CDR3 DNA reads TGTGCCAGCAGTACCTACCAAGCGGGAGGGATGAACACCGGGGAGCTGTTTTTT. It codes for CASSTYQAGGMNTGELFF.

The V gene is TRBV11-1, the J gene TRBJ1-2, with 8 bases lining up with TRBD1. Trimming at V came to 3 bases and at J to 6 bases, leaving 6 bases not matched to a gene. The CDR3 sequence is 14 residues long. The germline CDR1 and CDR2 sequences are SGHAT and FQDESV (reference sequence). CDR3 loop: CASSFRTGKDGYTF. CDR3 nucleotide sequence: TGTGCCAGCAGCTTTCGGACAGGGAAGGATGGCTACACCTTC.

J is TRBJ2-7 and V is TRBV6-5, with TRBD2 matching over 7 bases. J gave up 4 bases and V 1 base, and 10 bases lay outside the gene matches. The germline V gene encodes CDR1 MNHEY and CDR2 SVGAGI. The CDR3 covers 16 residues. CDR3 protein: CASSYFPAEGGYEQYF. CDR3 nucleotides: TGTGCCAGCAGTTACTTCCCGGCGGAGGGAGGGTACGAGCAGTACTTC.